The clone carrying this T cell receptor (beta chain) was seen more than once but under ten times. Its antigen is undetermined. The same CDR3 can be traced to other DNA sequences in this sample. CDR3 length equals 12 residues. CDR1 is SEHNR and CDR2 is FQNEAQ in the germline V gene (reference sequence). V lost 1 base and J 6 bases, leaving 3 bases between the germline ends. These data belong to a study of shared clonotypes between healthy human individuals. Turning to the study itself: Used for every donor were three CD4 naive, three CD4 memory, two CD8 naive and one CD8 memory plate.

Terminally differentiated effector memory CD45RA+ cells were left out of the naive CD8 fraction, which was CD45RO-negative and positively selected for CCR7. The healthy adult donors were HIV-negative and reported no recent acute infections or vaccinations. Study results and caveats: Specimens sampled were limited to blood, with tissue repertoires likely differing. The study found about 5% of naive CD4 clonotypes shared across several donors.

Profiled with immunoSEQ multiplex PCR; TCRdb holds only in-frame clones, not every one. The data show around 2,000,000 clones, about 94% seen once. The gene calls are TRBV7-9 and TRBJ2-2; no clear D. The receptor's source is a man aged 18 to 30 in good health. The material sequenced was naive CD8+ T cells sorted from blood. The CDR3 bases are TGTGCCAGCAGCTTAGGCCCCGGGGAGCTGTTTTTT. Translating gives CASSLGPGELFF.